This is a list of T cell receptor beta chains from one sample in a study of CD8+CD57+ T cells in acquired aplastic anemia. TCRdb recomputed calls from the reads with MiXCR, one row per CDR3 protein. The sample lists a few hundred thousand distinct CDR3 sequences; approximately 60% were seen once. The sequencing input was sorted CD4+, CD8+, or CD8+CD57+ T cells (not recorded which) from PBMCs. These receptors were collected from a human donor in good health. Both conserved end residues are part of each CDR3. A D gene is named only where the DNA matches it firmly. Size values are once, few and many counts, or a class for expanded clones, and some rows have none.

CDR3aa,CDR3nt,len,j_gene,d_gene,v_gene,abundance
CASSINTEAFF,TGTGCCAGTAGTATCAACACTGAAGCTTTCTTT,11,TRBJ1-1,.,TRBV19,many
CASSLGRGETQYF,TGTGCCAGCAGTTTGGGCAGGGGTGAGACCCAGTACTTC,13,TRBJ2-5,.,TRBV27,many
CATSDSGVGYTF,TGTGCCACCAGTGACAGCGGGGTTGGCTACACCTTC,12,TRBJ1-2,.,TRBV24-1,.
CASSQESLRGAFF,TGCGCCAGCAGCCAAGAGTCCCTCCGGGGAGCTTTCTTT,13,TRBJ1-1,.,TRBV4-1,many
CASSLYAGLVSYNEQFF,TGCGCCAGCAGCCTGTACGCGGGACTCGTCTCCTACAATGAGCAGTTCTTC,17,TRBJ2-1,.,TRBV4-1,many
CSVGTVQETQYF,TGCAGCGTTGGGACAGTACAAGAGACCCAGTACTTC,12,TRBJ2-5,.,TRBV29-1,.
CASGGDRELNTEAFF,TGTGCCAGCGGGGGAGACAGGGAATTGAACACTGAAGCTTTCTTT,15,TRBJ1-1,TRBD1,TRBV2,few
CASSRGQIRDEQYF,TGTGCCAGCAGCCGTGGACAGATACGGGACGAGCAGTACTTC,14,TRBJ2-7,.,TRBV7-9,.
CASSSSTDTQYF,TGTGCCAGCAGCTCGAGCACAGATACGCAGTATTTT,12,TRBJ2-3,.,TRBV7-8,many
CAISVGDSFYEQYF,TGTGCCATCAGCGTTGGGGACAGTTTCTACGAGCAGTACTTC,14,TRBJ2-7,TRBD1,TRBV10-3,.
CASSLGQLNYGYTF,TGTGCCAGCAGCTTAGGACAGTTAAACTATGGCTACACCTTC,14,TRBJ1-2,.,TRBV7-8,many
CSAGTALEQYF,TGCAGTGCCGGGACGGCCTTAGAGCAGTACTTC,11,TRBJ2-7,.,TRBV20-1,.
CSGRTGAEAFF,TGCAGTGGCAGGACAGGGGCTGAAGCTTTCTTT,11,TRBJ1-1,TRBD1,TRBV20-1,.
CSVEEEGGREQYF,TGCAGCGTTGAAGAGGAGGGGGGGAGAGAGCAGTACTTC,13,TRBJ2-7,.,TRBV29-1,.
CASSPNLAGVGEQYF,TGTGCCAGCAGCCCGAACCTAGCGGGAGTTGGAGAGCAGTACTTC,15,TRBJ2-7,TRBD2,TRBV7-7,.
CASSKGLRNTIYF,TGTGCAAGCAGCAAGGGACTGCGAAACACCATATATTTT,13,TRBJ1-3,.,TRBV7-9,.
CATSVHRGLEQYF,TGTGCCACCAGCGTCCACAGGGGACTCGAGCAGTACTTC,13,TRBJ2-7,.,TRBV15,many
CSVAGLAGSTDTQYF,TGCAGCGTTGCCGGACTAGCGGGGAGCACAGATACGCAGTATTTT,15,TRBJ2-3,TRBD2,TRBV29-1,many
CASSHGRGGGGMNSPLHF,TGCGCCAGCAGCCACGGCAGGGGAGGTGGGGGTATGAATTCACCCCTCCACTTT,18,TRBJ1-6,.,TRBV4-1,many
CASSEPELAICEQYF,TGTGCCAGCAGTGAACCCGAACTAGCGATCTGCGAGCAGTACTTC,15,TRBJ2-7,TRBD2,TRBV25-1,.
CSVEGQGLEQYF,TGCAGCGTTGAAGGACAGGGGCTCGAGCAGTACTTC,12,TRBJ2-7,TRBD1,TRBV29-1,.
CATSDSRWGEGYTF,TGTGCCACCAGTGATAGTAGATGGGGCGAAGGCTACACCTTC,14,TRBJ1-2,.,TRBV24-1,.
CASSQSGGQETQYF,TGTGCCAGCAGCCAGAGCGGGGGACAAGAGACCCAGTACTTC,14,TRBJ2-5,TRBD2,TRBV7-3,.
CASSPRGPGDTGELFF,TGTGCCAGCAGCCCTAGAGGGCCAGGGGACACCGGGGAGCTGTTTTTT,16,TRBJ2-2,.,TRBV7-6,.
CASSELGQSLEQYF,TGCGCCAGCAGTGAGTTGGGACAATCCCTCGAGCAGTACTTC,14,TRBJ2-7,.,TRBV10-2,.
CSVEEAGLPHYGYTF,TGCAGCGTTGAAGAAGCGGGTCTTCCCCACTATGGCTACACCTTC,15,TRBJ1-2,.,TRBV29-1,.
CSARKQTPPLHF,TGCAGTGCACGAAAGCAGACTCCACCCCTCCACTTT,12,TRBJ1-6,.,TRBV20-1,.
CASSLLDGNTEAFF,TGTGCCAGTAGTCTCCTAGACGGGAACACTGAAGCTTTCTTT,14,TRBJ1-1,.,TRBV19,.
CASSLSPGQLLSPLHF,TGTGCCAGCAGCTTAAGCCCGGGACAGCTTCTTTCACCCCTCCACTTT,16,TRBJ1-6,TRBD1,TRBV11-2,.
CASSLARTVYNEQFF,TGTGCCAGCAGCTTAGCCCGAACTGTTTACAATGAGCAGTTCTTC,15,TRBJ2-1,.,TRBV7-8,.
CSVVAGGRETQYF,TGCAGCGTTGTAGCGGGAGGACGAGAGACCCAGTACTTC,13,TRBJ2-5,TRBD2,TRBV29-1,.
CASSLAYNNEQFF,TGTGCCAGCAGCTTAGCCTACAACAATGAGCAGTTCTTC,13,TRBJ2-1,.,TRBV7-2,.
CASSSNHRIQETQYF,TGTGCCAGCAGCTCCAATCACAGGATCCAAGAGACCCAGTACTTC,15,TRBJ2-5,.,TRBV5-4,.
CASSLSSGTSGSLTEADTQYF,TGTGCCAGCAGCTTAAGTTCCGGGACTAGCGGGAGCCTAACTGAGGCAGATACGCAGTATTTT,21,TRBJ2-3,TRBD2,TRBV7-9,once
CAFSTGTSDHHNEQFF,TGTGCCTTCTCGACAGGGACTAGTGATCACCACAATGAGCAGTTCTTC,16,TRBJ2-1,.,TRBV10-3,many
CASSIADTQYF,TGTGCCAGTAGTATCGCAGATACGCAGTATTTT,11,TRBJ2-3,.,TRBV19,few